The count of the clone carrying this T cell receptor (beta chain) is one. Its antigen is undetermined. Germline assignment: CDR1 SGHDN and CDR2 FVKESK. V dropped 4 bases and J dropped 0 bases, with 4 bases sitting between them. This CDR3 contains 13 residues. These data come from a study of cytotoxic CD8 clonotypes in ibrutinib-treated CLL. Whole-study results and caveats: Clonality rose at ibrutinib response and fell back toward baseline at progression. Contraction or stability on treatment characterized the public clonotypes, which were uncommon.

Cryopreserved PBMCs were the source of about 2.2 micrograms of genomic DNA, which went to TCR beta libraries. Sequenced by immunoSEQ multiplex PCR; TCRdb stores in-frame clones only, minus some. Of hundreds of thousands of clones listed, around three quarters are singletons. Sequenced material: PBMCs, taken after 24 months of ibrutinib treatment. The genes are TRBV14 and TRBJ1-3, with D unclear. The TCR comes from a human donor with chronic lymphocytic leukemia. The DNA for the CDR3 is TGTGCCAGCAGCCCATCCTCTGGAAACACCATATATTTT. Translating gives CASSPSSGNTIYF.